This T cell receptor (beta chain) was recorded in a study of T cell repertoires in cytomegalovirus infection (dated by TCRdb to 2018 to 2020). About the full investigation: Alongside well-studied HLA-B-restricted epitopes, the peptide stimulations were aimed at recently identified HLA-C-restricted CMV epitopes, whose presentation resists viral immunomodulation. Donor HLA type was relevant to the analysis, because carriage of CMV infection together with the matching HLA type was indicated by public TCR beta signatures.

This clonotype was counted only a few times. There is no known antigen for this receptor. Base qualities are not at hand, and no much larger clone is one base apart. Study-wide findings and limitations: The ex vivo response was dominated by HLA-C-restricted CMV-specific TCR beta clonotypes, which also provided the single most frequent clonotype in two of eight donors. Carriers of CMV infection plus the relevant HLA type were discriminated by the cumulative frequency of public TCR beta family members in the study cohort and in an independent roughly 340-donor cohort.

The label giving this sample's treatment or condition can be read as: in vitro stimulation with specific CMV peptide epitopes to enrich CMV-specific T cells. The run used an Illumina HiSeq 1500. TCRdb handled the public reads itself, with Q25 trimming in fastp and clone calling in MiXCR, and kept productive beta chains. Here each entry gathers all rows of one CDR3 protein and keeps the most common genes and DNA. A total of some 920,000 distinct CDR3 sequences appear in this sample, less than 35% of them only once. The top ten clones comprise more than 13% of the sample. Sequencing used cultured CD8+ T cells from PBMCs, obtained from culture after CMV antigen stimulation. The source is a human donor in good health (CMV status not recorded). Some clones in this sample may be carry-over from other donors' samples.

The DNA sequence reads TGTGCCAGCAGCTTGTCGGCGGGGGGGTTTGTCGGGGAGCTGTTTTTT. Its protein is CASSLSAGGFVGELFF. The sequence joins TRBV7-3 to TRBJ2-2; 9 central nucleotides agree with TRBD2. The germline V gene specifies SGHTA as CDR1 and FQGTGA as CDR2. Unmatched junction bases come to 9, with V trimmed by 3 bases and J by 7 bases. Taken from cysteine to phenylalanine, the CDR3 has 16 residues. The entry retains the CDR3 DNA only, 48 bases that are in frame from base 1.